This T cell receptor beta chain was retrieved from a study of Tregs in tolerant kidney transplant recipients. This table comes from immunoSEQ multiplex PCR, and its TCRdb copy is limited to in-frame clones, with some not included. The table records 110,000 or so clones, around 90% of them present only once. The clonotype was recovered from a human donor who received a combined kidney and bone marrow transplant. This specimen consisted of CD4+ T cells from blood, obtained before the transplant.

This CDR3 is CASGREETQYF. In DNA form, the CDR3 reads TGTGCCAGCGGCCGGGAGGAGACCCAGTACTTC. J is TRBJ2-5 and V is TRBV6-5, with D maybe TRBD2 (6 bases). The ends were cut back, 8 bases at V and 5 bases at J, with 9 bases in the middle. Germline CDR1 reads MNHEY; CDR2 reads SVGAGI. The CDR3 runs to 11 residues.